The 2 T cell receptor beta chains in this list originate from one sample, sequenced in a study of cytomegalovirus exposure and HLA in healthy donors. Clones were read by immunoSEQ multiplex PCR, and TCRdb kept only the in-frame ones, dropping some. The repertoire has roughly 120,000 clones, more than 75% of them found once; the top ten carry under 5%. The material sequenced was PBMCs. These receptors all stem from a man aged 18 to 29 in good health and CMV-seronegative.

The chain recombines TRBV30 with TRBJ2-2; 10 bases are shared with TRBD1. The CDR3 runs 14 residues. J was trimmed by 6 bases and V by 5 bases; bases with no gene match: 6. Per germline, CDR1 GTSNPN and CDR2 SVGIG (reference sequence). CDR3 nucleotide sequence: TGTGCCTGGTCCCGGGACAGGGGCCCCGGGGAGCTGTTTTTT. Amino acids: CAWSRDRGPGELFF.

CDR3 residues: CASRDRGRDPYGYTF. The CDR3 bases are TGTGCCAGCAGGGACAGGGGGCGAGATCCTTACGGCTACACCTTC. V is TRBV6-1 and J is TRBJ1-2; 11 bases match TRBD1. This CDR3 has 15 amino acids. Per germline, CDR1 MNHNS and CDR2 SASEGT. Trimming cost V 6 bases and J 8 bases; bases outside gene matches: 11.